This T cell receptor (beta chain) was recovered during a study of blood T cells in healthy people across ages. A second PCR of roughly 7 to 11 cycles used a sample-barcoded 5' primer and a J-beta primer mix. Sequencing yielded, for each sample, at least 3 million paired-end reads carrying CDR3. Using its own MiXCR run on the 5' RACE reads, TCRdb lists one record per CDR3 protein. Of some 640,000 distinct CDR3 sequences listed, around 45% are singletons. Points from the study as a whole: Any changes in expanded clonotypes were possibly confounded, as donor CMV status remained unknown.

Worth noting for this clonotype: What it recognizes is unknown.

The TCR comes from an older woman in good health. Specimen: blood.

CDR3 sequence: CASSQDNQFHEQYF. The CDR3 bases are TGCGCCAGCAGCCAAGATAATCAGTTCCACGAGCAGTACTTC. The V gene is TRBV4-3, the J gene TRBJ2-7; unclear D gene. This CDR3 is 14 amino acids long. Germline loops: CDR1 LGHNA, CDR2 YSLEER. Trimming stripped 0 bases from V and 5 bases from J, with 11 bases between.